The clone carrying this T cell receptor beta chain was observed a single time. This sample is drawn from a study of OX40 agonist ivuxolimab in advanced cancers. Across the whole study: Patients took ivuxolimab, an agonistic anti-OX40 (CD134) antibody. Prior checkpoint blockade (anti-PD-1, anti-PD-L1 or anti-CTLA-4) was permitted; approximately 40% had it. Partial responses occurred in three patients (one hepatocellular carcinoma, two cutaneous melanoma).

Here immunoSEQ multiplex PCR was the method, and the copy in TCRdb shows in-frame clones only, minus some. The sample includes approximately 57,000 clones, more than 80% of them seen just once. J was trimmed by 5 bases and V by 5 bases; bases with no gene match: 10. There are 15 residues in the CDR3. CDR1 and CDR2 (germline): SGHTS, YDEGEE. The chain is built from TRBV5-8 and TRBJ2-5, with TRBD2 matching over 9 bases. Sequences were derived from CD4+ or CD8+ T cells sorted from blood, sampled in a trial of the OX40 agonist ivuxolimab. The clonotype comes from an adult with an advanced solid tumor such as melanoma, head and neck, liver or kidney cancer. In DNA, the CDR3 is TGTGCCAGCAGTCTGACTAGCGGCAGGAGGGAGACCCAGTACTTC. It encodes CASSLTSGRRETQYF. Together with reference TRBV5-8 and TRBJ2-5, the CDR3 gives the full variable domain: EAGVTQSPTHLIKTRGQQATLRCSPISGHTSVYWYQQALGLGLQFLLWYDEGEERNRGNFPPRFSGRQFPNYSSELNVNALELEDSALYLCASSLTSGRRETQYFGPGTRLLVL.